This T cell receptor beta chain was recorded in a study of blood T cell repertoires in COVID-19. On the study more broadly: COVID-19 samples from acute and convalescent phases originated in the United States, Italy and Spain. In each case, the material was cDNA or gDNA derived from T cells, B-cell-depleted T cells, or PBMCs.

In the source study's methods: Reference gene primer amplification gave nucleated cell count estimates. Sequencing was performed with immunoSEQ multiplex PCR; in TCRdb, only in-frame clones are kept and a portion is missing. V, J and clone size were drawn from that table, and D and trimming were deduced from the DNA. Of about 160,000 clones listed, approximately 92% are singletons. The V and J ends lost 10 bases and 3 bases respectively, with 12 bases between them. Per the germline V gene, CDR1 is ENHRY and CDR2 is SYGVKD. The CDR3 runs 13 residues. J is TRBJ1-4 and V is TRBV10-3; D call uncertain. This receptor was identified in a woman aged 45-65 years with acute or convalescent COVID-19. The sequenced sample consisted of peripheral blood. As DNA, the CDR3 is TGTGCCACCAAAGAGCCCTCTAATGAAAAACTGTTTTTT. Translating it yields CATKEPSNEKLFF.